The 4 T cell receptor beta chains below were found in one sample sequenced in a study of graft-versus-host responses after intestinal transplantation. No antigen has been assigned to these receptors. Clones were sequenced by immunoSEQ multiplex PCR, and TCRdb holds only the in-frame ones, with some missing. The sample comprises some 110,000 clones, approximately 93% of which are singletons, and around 1.2% rests with the top ten. The material was unstimulated CD8+ T cells sorted from spleen or lymph node cells, obtained before transplant. The receptors derive from a human donor who was the organ donor for an intestinal transplant.

The chain has TRBV29-1 and TRBJ2-7; 10 positions agree with TRBD1. Germline assignment: CDR1 SQVTM and CDR2 ANQGSEA. Trimming removed 4 bases from V and 3 bases from J; junction bases left unmatched: 18. There are 18 residues in the CDR3. CDR3: CSVGGQKLTGTGVYEQYF. In DNA, the CDR3 is TGCAGCGTTGGAGGGCAGAAGCTGACCGGGACAGGGGTCTACGAGCAGTACTTC.

V and J are TRBV13 and TRBJ2-3; TRBD2 is a possible D gene (6 bases). The length of the CDR3 is 14 residues. Trimming pared 0 bases from V and 4 bases from J, leaving 8 bases between. Looked up from germline, CDR1 is PRHDT and CDR2 is FYEKMQ (reference sequence). CDR3 nucleotide sequence: TGTGCCAGCAGCTTAGGGCGGGAATCAGATACGCAGTATTTT. Protein: CASSLGRESDTQYF.

This clone showed up just a few times. This chain links TRBV21-1 with TRBJ2-7; the DNA was not used to check the table's D call, TRBD1. TRBV21-1 is designated a pseudogene. The CDR3 consists of 14 residues. CDR3 sequence (DNA): TGTGCCAGCAGCCCTCGGGTTGGGGCAGGCGAGCAGTACTTC. As protein: CASSPRVGAGEQYF.

The V gene is TRBV4-2, the J gene TRBJ2-5; 11 positions match TRBD2. The ends lost 1 base at V and 4 bases at J; junction bases unmatched: 5. Per the germline V gene, CDR1 is LGHNA and CDR2 is YNFKEQ. The CDR3 runs to 16 residues. CDR3 amino acids: CASSQGSSGRGETQYF. The CDR3 DNA is TGTGCCAGCAGCCAAGGGAGTAGCGGGAGGGGAGAGACCCAGTACTTC.